What follows are 28 T cell receptor beta chains derived from one specimen sequenced in a study of T-cell memory formation after mild COVID-19. Using its own MiXCR run on the 5' RACE reads, TCRdb lists one record per CDR3 protein. Of under 90,000 distinct CDR3 sequences in the sample, approximately 13% are singletons; the top ten hold under 35%. The source material was PBMCs or a T cell subset sorted from them (not recorded which). Receptors originate from an adult woman who had mild COVID-19 (a few samples of this study predate the infection). Cell type and time point are not known.

This clonotype was found a few times. The chain recombines TRBV4-2 with TRBJ2-3; D gene unclear. V was clipped by 1 base and J by 3 bases, with 17 bases between them. The germline gives CDR1 LGHNA, CDR2 YNFKEQ. The CDR3 is 17 residues long. This chain's CDR3 is CASSQAQLAISTDTQYF. As DNA, the CDR3 is TGTGCCAGCAGCCAAGCCCAACTGGCAATCTCGACAGATACGCAGTATTTT.

This clonotype occurred a few times. The V gene is TRBV7-9, the J gene TRBJ2-7, with D possibly being TRBD1 (6 bases). V was clipped by 0 bases and J by 1 base, with 19 bases between them. The CDR3 is 18 residues long. The germline CDR1 and CDR2 sequences are SEHNR and FQNEAQ (reference sequence). CDR3 loop: CASSLAQLTTGTSYEQYF. The CDR3, as DNA: TGTGCCAGCAGCTTAGCCCAGCTGACAACCGGGACATCCTACGAGCAGTACTTC.

This clonotype occurred a few times. The V and J genes are TRBV7-9 and TRBJ2-3; 10 bases match TRBD1. The V gene end was trimmed by 5 bases and the J gene end by 0 bases; junction bases not matched to a gene: 8. This CDR3 region has 17 residues. Germline lookup yields CDR1 SEHNR and CDR2 FQNEAQ (reference sequence). For the CDR3, the DNA is TGTGCCAGCAGCCATCCGGGACAGGGGTATAGCACAGATACGCAGTATTTT. It codes for CASSHPGQGYSTDTQYF.

This chain links TRBV6-1 with TRBJ2-7; D is perhaps TRBD2 (6 bases). Germline CDR1 MNHNS, CDR2 SASEGT. The CDR3 has 10 residues. Deletions cut 9 bases from V and 9 bases from J, with 12 bases between. Written as DNA, the CDR3 is TGTGCCAGATTGTTGGGGGGGCAGTACTTC. Its protein product is CARLLGGQYF.

This clonotype was picked up many times. The V and J genes are TRBV5-1 and TRBJ2-7; D gene unclear. Germline CDR1 and CDR2: SGHRS and YFSETQ. The CDR3 runs to 14 residues. The V end was cut by 4 bases, the J end by 7 bases, with 18 bases between. The CDR3: CASSSPNLPEEQYF. In DNA form, the CDR3 reads TGCGCCAGCAGCAGCCCAAACCTTCCCGAAGAGCAGTACTTC.

This clonotype was observed a handful of times. CDR3 sequence: CASRHSRTEETQYF. The CDR3 region has the DNA TGTGCCAGCAGACATAGCCGGACAGAAGAGACCCAGTACTTC. The chain combines TRBV7-9 with TRBJ2-5; tentative D call: TRBD1 (6 bases). CDR3 size: 14 residues. V was trimmed by 6 bases and J by 3 bases, leaving 14 bases between them. Germline loops: CDR1 SEHNR, CDR2 FQNEAQ (reference sequence).

This CDR3 reads CAISESKNTEAFF. CDR3 coding DNA: TGTGCCATCAGTGAGTCTAAGAACACTGAAGCTTTCTTT. The V call is TRBV10-3, the J call TRBJ1-1; D gene ambiguous. CDR1 and CDR2 from the germline V gene are ENHRY and SYGVKD. Trimming cost V 0 bases and J 1 base, with 3 bases left between them. The CDR3 length is 13 residues.

This clonotype was observed at least ten times. This sequence joins TRBV24-1 and TRBJ2-1; 9 positions match TRBD1. The CDR3 is made up of 17 amino acids. Germline values: CDR1 KGHDR, CDR2 SFDVKD. V gave up 4 bases and J gave up 5 bases; unmatched junction bases: 11. The CDR3 here is CATSDFSDRDRDNEQFF. The DNA of the CDR3 is TGTGCCACCAGTGACTTTTCGGACCGGGACAGGGACAATGAGCAGTTCTTC.

Only a few counts were recorded for this clonotype. The rearrangement uses TRBV12-3 or TRBV12-4 and TRBJ1-2; D not resolved. The length of the CDR3 is 15 residues. Between the trimmed V and J ends, which lost 2 bases and 0 bases, there was a span of 10 bases. Written as DNA, the CDR3 is TGTGCCAGCAGTTTAACACAGACATCTAACTATGGCTACACCTTC. This sequence encodes CASSLTQTSNYGYTF.

A few counts support this clonotype. The rearrangement links TRBV11-2 to TRBJ2-2; D not resolved. With 2 bases removed from V and 2 bases from J, the gap between germline ends came to 15 bases. Per the germline V gene, CDR1 is SGHAT and CDR2 is FQNNGV. The CDR3 loop spans 17 amino acids. CDR3 bases: TGTGCCAGCAGCTTAAGGGTAACGGCACCAAACACCGGGGAGCTGTTTTTT. This sequence encodes CASSLRVTAPNTGELFF.

The rearrangement uses TRBV3-1 and TRBJ2-7, with 9 bases lining up with TRBD1. V trimming: 6 bases; J trimming: 4 bases; junction bases outside the gene matches: 10. From germline, CDR1 is LGHDT and CDR2 YNNKEL (reference sequence). CDR3 size: 15 residues. CDR3 protein: CASRASGTGIYEQYF. The DNA of the CDR3 is TGTGCCAGCAGAGCTTCCGGGACAGGGATATACGAGCAGTACTTC.

A note on this clonotype: The junction departs from germline at one end; a sequencing error may be responsible. The chain combines TRBV12-3 or TRBV12-4 with TRBJ2-3; 9 bases map to TRBD2. The CDR3 is 14 residues long. DNA of the CDR3: TGTGCCAGCAGTCTAGCGGGACCCACAGATACGCAGTATTTT. Residues: CASSLAGPTDTQYF.

The chain carries TRBV5-1 and TRBJ2-1, with no clear D. The CDR3 runs 15 residues. Germline values: CDR1 SGHRS, CDR2 YFSETQ. V was clipped by 3 bases and J by 1 base, with 11 bases between them. The CDR3 nucleotides read TGCGCCAGCAGCTCGACGGGCTTATCCTACAATGAGCAGTTCTTC. This gives the protein CASSSTGLSYNEQFF.

Only a few counts were recorded for this clonotype. This chain connects TRBV5-1 to TRBJ2-7; 7 positions match TRBD1. CDR1 SGHRS and CDR2 YFSETQ come from the germline V gene. This CDR3 has 15 amino acids. The ends lost 0 bases at V and 0 bases at J; junction bases unmatched: 3. The CDR3 region is CASSLGRDSSYEQYF. CDR3 DNA: TGCGCCAGCAGCTTGGGAAGGGACAGCTCCTACGAGCAGTACTTC.

V is TRBV20-1 and J is TRBJ1-5, with TRBD1 identical over 9 bases. CDR1 DFQATT and CDR2 SNEGSKA come from the germline V gene (reference sequence). CDR3 length: 16 residues. V lost 3 bases to trimming and J lost 2 bases; unmatched junction nucleotides: 8. The CDR3 loop is CSARRQGVVGNQPQHF. The CDR3 DNA follows: TGCAGTGCTAGGAGACAGGGGGTCGTTGGCAATCAGCCCCAGCATTTT.

The V call is TRBV24-1, the J call TRBJ2-1; 8 bases fit TRBD1. Germline V gives CDR1 KGHDR, CDR2 SFDVKD. The V gene end was trimmed by 9 bases and the J gene end by 0 bases; junction bases not matched to a gene: 0. CDR3 length: 13 residues. CDR3 DNA: TGTGCCACCGGACAGGGCTCCTACAATGAGCAGTTCTTC. It encodes CATGQGSYNEQFF.

V gene TRBV20-1 combines with J gene TRBJ2-7; D gene uncertain. The V end was cut by 3 bases, the J end by 3 bases, with 18 bases between. The length of the CDR3 is 15 residues. CDR1 DFQATT and CDR2 SNEGSKA come from the germline V gene (reference sequence). The CDR3 DNA reads TGCAGTGCTAGCACCGTCGAACTTGGAGACTACGAGCAGTACTTC. This sequence encodes CSASTVELGDYEQYF.

This clonotype was recorded a few times. This chain links TRBV5-5 with TRBJ2-1; possibly TRBD1 for D (5 bases). The germline V and J ends were trimmed by 4 bases and 4 bases, with 12 bases remaining between them. From germline, CDR1 is SGHKS and CDR2 YYEKEE (reference sequence). This CDR3 region has 14 residues. CDR3 nucleotide sequence: TGTGCCAGCAGCGGGGCAGAACCTTACAATGAGCAGTTCTTC. This sequence encodes CASSGAEPYNEQFF.

This clonotype has more than one count but fewer than ten. This chain uses TRBV6-1 with TRBJ2-5; 7 nucleotides line up with TRBD1. The CDR3 runs 15 residues. Germline V CDR1 and CDR2: MNHNS, SASEGT. Germline trimming cut 5 bases from V and 2 bases from J; bases unmatched to any gene: 8. In nucleotides, the CDR3 is TGTGCCAGCAGTTACCCTGGACAGGCACAAGAGACCCAGTACTTC. Translating gives CASSYPGQAQETQYF.

There are many counts of this clonotype. The chain has TRBV5-6 and TRBJ2-2; D not resolved. The germline V gene has CDR1 SGHDT and CDR2 YYEEEE. The CDR3 runs to 14 residues. V lost 1 base and J 4 bases, leaving 8 bases between the germline ends. The CDR3 spells CASSLIQTTGELFF. In nucleotides, the CDR3 is TGTGCCAGCAGCTTGATACAGACCACCGGGGAGCTGTTTTTT.

V usage is TRBV7-8 and J usage is TRBJ2-1; D not resolved. The ends were cut back, 8 bases at V and 0 bases at J, with 23 bases in the middle. Germline lookup yields CDR1 SGHVS and CDR2 FQNEAQ. The CDR3 runs 18 residues. This CDR3 reads CASRISPSTGSSYNEQFF. DNA for the CDR3: TGTGCCAGCCGGATATCCCCCTCAACTGGAAGCTCCTACAATGAGCAGTTCTTC.

In this sample, this clonotype turned up a few times. V usage is TRBV7-9 and J usage is TRBJ2-7, with a possible D match to TRBD1 (6 bases). The V gene lost 4 bases and the J gene lost 2 bases, with 15 bases spanning the gap. CDR3 length equals 15 residues. The germline gives CDR1 SEHNR, CDR2 FQNEAQ (reference sequence). The DNA of the CDR3 is TGTGCCAGCAGCTCCGGACAGTCAGTAGCCTACGAGCAGTACTTC. Protein: CASSSGQSVAYEQYF.

Here the CDR3 reads CASSPRTSGKEGQFF. The CDR3 coding sequence is TGCGCCAGCAGCCCTAGGACTAGCGGGAAGGAGGGGCAGTTCTTC. This sequence joins TRBV4-3 and TRBJ2-1; 12 bases are shared with TRBD2. The ends lost 4 bases at V and 12 bases at J; junction bases unmatched: 10. Germline values: CDR1 LGHNA, CDR2 YSLEER. The CDR3 consists of 15 residues.

The chain links TRBV19 to TRBJ2-5, with D possibly being TRBD1 or TRBD2 (5 bases each). Deletions cut 5 bases from V and 2 bases from J, with 12 bases between. The CDR3 runs 14 residues. The germline CDR1 and CDR2 sequences are LNHDA and SQIVND (reference sequence). CDR3 residues: CASSPRDRQETQYF. The CDR3 DNA reads as TGTGCCAGTAGTCCCCGGGACCGTCAAGAGACCCAGTACTTC. The complete variable domain, with remaining parts taken from reference TRBV19 and TRBJ2-5, reads DGGITQSPKYLFRKEGQNVTLSCEQNLNHDAMYWYRQDPGQGLRLIYYSQIVNDFQKGDIAEGYSVSREKKESFPLTVTSAQKNPTAFYLCASSPRDRQETQYFGPGTRLLVL.

The sample holds a few counts of this clonotype. J is TRBJ2-2 and V is TRBV7-9; weak D call: TRBD1 (6 bases). The germline CDR1 and CDR2 sequences are SEHNR and FQNEAQ (reference sequence). The CDR3 sequence is 14 residues long. Trimming shortened V by 2 bases and J by 3 bases, and 7 bases separated the two germline ends. CDR3 region: CASSLTGHTGELFF. CDR3 sequence (DNA): TGTGCCAGCAGCTTAACAGGGCACACCGGGGAGCTGTTTTTT.

This chain links TRBV29-1 with TRBJ2-7; TRBD1 agrees at 9 bases. V shed 1 base and J 1 base; nucleotides not matched to a gene: 5. Germline-derived CDR1 and CDR2 are SQVTM and ANQGSEA. The CDR3 loop spans 15 amino acids. The CDR3 DNA reads TGCAGCGTTGAAGGCGGGACAGGGTTATCCTACGAGCAGTACTTC. Translation gives CSVEGGTGLSYEQYF.

This sequence joins TRBV6-2 or TRBV6-3 and TRBJ2-1, with 8 bases matching TRBD1. Germline assignment: CDR1 MNHEY and CDR2 SVGEGT. The J segment lost 2 bases and the V segment lost 6 bases, leaving 6 bases of the junction unmatched. The CDR3 contains 15 residues. The CDR3: CASRNSGGAYNEQFF. The CDR3 DNA sequence: TGTGCCAGCAGGAACTCAGGGGGCGCCTACAATGAGCAGTTCTTC.

V gene TRBV4-3 combines with J gene TRBJ1-2; no definite D call. The CDR3 runs 14 residues. The germline V gene has CDR1 LGHNA and CDR2 YSLEER. Between the trimmed V and J ends, which lost 0 bases and 2 bases, there was a span of 7 bases. The CDR3 loop reads CASSQDSGNYGYTF. The CDR3 DNA sequence: TGCGCCAGCAGCCAAGACAGCGGGAACTATGGCTACACCTTC.